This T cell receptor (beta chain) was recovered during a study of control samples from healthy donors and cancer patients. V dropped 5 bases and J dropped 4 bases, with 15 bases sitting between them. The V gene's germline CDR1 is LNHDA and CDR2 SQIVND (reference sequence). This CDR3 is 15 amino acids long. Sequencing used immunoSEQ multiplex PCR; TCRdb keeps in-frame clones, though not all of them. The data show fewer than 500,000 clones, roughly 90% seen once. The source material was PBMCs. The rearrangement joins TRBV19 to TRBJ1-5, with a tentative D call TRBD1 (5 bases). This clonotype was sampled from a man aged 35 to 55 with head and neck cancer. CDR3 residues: CASSPTLQVNQPQHF. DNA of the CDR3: TGTGCCAGTAGTCCGACATTACAGGTAAATCAGCCCCAGCATTTT.